This TCR beta chain was captured in a study of blood T cell repertoires in COVID-19. Authors' analysis steps: Nucleated cell number was recorded as an estimate derived from reference gene primer amplification. Measured with immunoSEQ multiplex PCR; TCRdb has only the in-frame clones, and not every one. The V and J calls and clone size are taken from that table; D and trimming were inferred from the DNA. This table has 140,000 or so clones, under 80% appearing once. This clonotype was obtained from a man in his sixties with acute or convalescent COVID-19. The sequenced material came from peripheral blood.

The DNA for the CDR3 is TGCGCCAGCAGTTGGGGACTCGGGCGGGAGACCCAGTACTTC. This encodes CASSWGLGRETQYF. The chain uses TRBV5-1 and TRBJ2-5; TRBD2 is a possible D gene (6 bases). Germline loops: CDR1 SGHRS, CDR2 YFSETQ. Trimming took 5 bases from V and 5 from J, leaving 16 bases between them. The CDR3 contains 14 residues.